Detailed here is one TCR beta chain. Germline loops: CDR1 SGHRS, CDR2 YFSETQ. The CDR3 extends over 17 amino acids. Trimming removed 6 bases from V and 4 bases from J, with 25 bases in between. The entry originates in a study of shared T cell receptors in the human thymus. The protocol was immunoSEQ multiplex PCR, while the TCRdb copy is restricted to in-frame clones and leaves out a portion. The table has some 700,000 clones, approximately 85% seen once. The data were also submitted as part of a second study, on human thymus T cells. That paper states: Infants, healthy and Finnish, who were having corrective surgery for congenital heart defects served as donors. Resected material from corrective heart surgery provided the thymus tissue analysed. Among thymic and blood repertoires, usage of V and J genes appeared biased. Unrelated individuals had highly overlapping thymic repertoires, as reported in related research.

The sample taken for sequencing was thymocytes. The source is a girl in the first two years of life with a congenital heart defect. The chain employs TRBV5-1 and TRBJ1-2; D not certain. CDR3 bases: TGCGCCAGCAATAAGCACTCGAGATCCTCTACTATCTATGGCTACACCTTC. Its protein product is CASNKHSRSSTIYGYTF.